A single sample is the source of the 26 T cell receptor beta chains below, sequenced in a study of blood T cell repertoires in COVID-19. Profiled with immunoSEQ multiplex PCR; TCRdb holds only in-frame clones, not every one. The sample yields roughly 250,000 clones, approximately 80% seen once. Source material: peripheral blood. The receptors were sampled from a woman older than 75 with acute or convalescent COVID-19.

The chain joins TRBV10-1 to TRBJ1-1, with D tentatively TRBD1 (6 bases). From germline, CDR1 is WNHNN and CDR2 SYGVQD (reference sequence). V gave up 6 bases and J gave up 4 bases, with 15 bases separating them. The CDR3 has 14 amino acids. The CDR3 sequence is CASSTGTAGTEAFF. The CDR3 region has the DNA TGCGCCAGCAGCACAGGGACCGCTGGCACTGAAGCTTTCTTT.

This clone occurred a few times. The gene calls are TRBV19 and TRBJ2-3; TRBD2 might be the D (7 bases). Germline values: CDR1 LNHDA, CDR2 SQIVND (reference sequence). Trimming cost V 8 bases and J 3 bases, with 24 bases left between them. The CDR3 covers 17 residues. In DNA, the CDR3 is TGTGCCAGTGGGGGGGCAGCCCTAACCCCCGGGACAGATACGCAGTATTTT. It encodes CASGGAALTPGTDTQYF.

This clone came up once. V and J are TRBV29-1 and TRBJ2-5, with 11 bases aligning to TRBD2. Germline lookup yields CDR1 SQVTM and CDR2 ANQGSEA. The CDR3 covers 14 residues. V shed 4 bases and J 5 bases; nucleotides not matched to a gene: 6. The DNA for the CDR3 is TGCAGCGTTGTACTAGCGGGGGCAGGTGAGACCCAGTACTTC. It yields the protein CSVVLAGAGETQYF.

The V and J genes are TRBV2 and TRBJ2-2; D may be TRBD2 (5 bases). CDR3 size: 13 residues. Trimming removed 8 bases from V and 6 bases from J, with 13 bases in between. Germline-derived CDR1 and CDR2 are SNHLY and FYNNEI. The CDR3 here is CASRDWRAGELFF. The CDR3 DNA reads TGTGCCAGCCGGGATTGGCGGGCCGGGGAGCTGTTTTTT. The complete variable domain, with remaining parts taken from reference TRBV2 and TRBJ2-2, reads EPEVTQTPSHQVTQMGQEVILRCVPISNHLYFYWYRQILGQKVEFLVSFYNNEISEKSEIFDDQFSVERPDGSNFTLKIRSTKLEDSAMYFCASRDWRAGELFFGEGSRLTVL.

The chain uses TRBV27 and TRBJ1-6; tentatively, D is TRBD1 (5 bases). CDR3 length equals 17 residues. CDR1 is MNHEY, CDR2 SMNVEV, per germline (reference sequence). The germline V and J ends were trimmed by 5 bases and 0 bases, with 14 bases remaining between them. CDR3 DNA: TGTGCCAGCAGTCCCACCCGGACAAGCTCCTATAATTCACCCCTCCACTTT. Its protein product is CASSPTRTSSYNSPLHF.

In its sample, this clone was seen a few times. The chain joins TRBV19 to TRBJ1-6; tentative D call: TRBD1 (6 bases). Germline values: CDR1 LNHDA, CDR2 SQIVND (reference sequence). V was trimmed by 2 bases and J by 5 bases, leaving 10 bases between them. The CDR3 length is 15 residues. DNA of the CDR3: TGTGCCAGTAGTATATTGGCAGGGGATAATTCACCCCTCCACTTT. As protein: CASSILAGDNSPLHF.

The CDR3 region is CASSGGENQPQHF. In DNA form, the CDR3 reads TGTGCCAGCTCGGGCGGGGAGAATCAGCCCCAGCATTTT. The V gene is TRBV18, the J gene TRBJ1-5, with no clear D. Between the trimmed V and J ends, which lost 6 bases and 4 bases, there was a span of 10 bases. The CDR3 spans 13 residues. Germline-derived CDR1 and CDR2 are KGHSH and LQKENI.

This chain joins TRBV5-1 and TRBJ2-1; 8 bases fit TRBD1. J was trimmed by 6 bases and V by 4 bases; bases with no gene match: 3. The CDR3 consists of 13 residues. CDR1 and CDR2 from the germline V gene are SGHRS and YFSETQ. The CDR3 DNA sequence: TGCGCCAGCAGCGCCACAGGGGGCAATGAGCAGTTCTTC. Protein: CASSATGGNEQFF.

This chain links TRBV19 with TRBJ2-2, with D possibly being TRBD1 (7 bases). Trimming left V 7 bases short and J 4 bases short, with 13 bases between. Germline-derived CDR1 and CDR2 are LNHDA and SQIVND (reference sequence). The CDR3 extends over 14 amino acids. The CDR3 protein is CASTLEGATGELFF. CDR3 nucleotides: TGTGCCAGTACATTGGAGGGGGCCACCGGGGAGCTGTTTTTT.

J is TRBJ2-1 and V is TRBV28; TRBD2 might be the D (6 bases). There are 13 residues in the CDR3. The germline V gene has CDR1 MDHEN and CDR2 SYDVKM. Trimming removed 3 bases from V and 3 bases from J, with 6 bases in between. CDR3 amino acids: CASSLTSYNEQFF. Written as DNA, the CDR3 is TGTGCCAGCAGTTTGACTAGCTACAATGAGCAGTTCTTC.

This clone showed up just once. The CDR3: CASSARRGALGNTIYF. The CDR3 bases are TGTGCCAGTAGTGCCCGACGGGGAGCACTGGGAAACACCATATATTTT. The chain combines TRBV19 with TRBJ1-3; no clear D gene. Between the trimmed V and J ends, which lost 5 bases and 4 bases, there was a span of 18 bases. This CDR3 contains 16 residues. Germline-derived CDR1 and CDR2 are LNHDA and SQIVND (reference sequence).

This rearrangement joins TRBV2 to TRBJ2-1; weak D call: TRBD2 (5 bases). Trimming cost V 8 bases and J 8 bases, with 22 bases left between them. Germline V gene data show CDR1 as SNHLY and CDR2 as FYNNEI. The CDR3 consists of 15 residues. CDR3 coding DNA: TGTGCCAGCCTTAAATCGCCCCAAATGGAGGATGAGCAGTTCTTC. It translates to CASLKSPQMEDEQFF.

The chain recombines TRBV9 with TRBJ2-3, with 7 bases identical to TRBD1. This CDR3 region has 16 residues. Germline V gene data show CDR1 as SGDLS and CDR2 as YYNGEE. V lost 0 bases and J lost 5; bases outside the gene matches: 9. CDR3 DNA: TGTGCCAGCAGCGTAGGGTCAGGGGGATACGGAGATACGCAGTATTTT. Amino acids: CASSVGSGGYGDTQYF.

The chain links TRBV7-2 to TRBJ1-5, with 8 positions matching TRBD1. The CDR3 has 17 amino acids. Looked up from germline, CDR1 is SGHTA and CDR2 is FQGNSA. Losses at the gene ends were 5 bases for V and 6 bases for J; bases not matched to a gene: 15. The CDR3 DNA follows: TGTGCCAGCAGCACTGGACAGGGCGGGATTACGAGTCAGCCCCAGCATTTT. Protein product: CASSTGQGGITSQPQHF. The full variable domain, rest sourced from reference TRBV7-2 and TRBJ1-5, is GAGVSQSPSNKVTEKGKDVELRCDPISGHTALYWYRQSLGQGLEFLIYFQGNSAPDKSGLPSDRFSAERTGGSVSTLTIQRTQQEDSAVYLCASSTGQGGITSQPQHFGDGTRLSIL.

This chain joins TRBV3-1 (or the pseudogene TRBV3-2) and TRBJ1-4; D gene ambiguous. Germline loops: CDR1 LGHDT, CDR2 YNNKEL (reference sequence). Trimming took 1 base from V and 12 from J, leaving 12 bases between them. This CDR3 has 13 residues. CDR3 sequence (DNA): TGTGCCAGCAGCCAAGTTTTCGAGGTAGAACTGTTTTTT. This sequence encodes CASSQVFEVELFF.

The chain has TRBV5-1 and TRBJ1-2; 7 nucleotides line up with TRBD1. CDR1 is SGHRS and CDR2 is YFSETQ in the germline V gene. With V trimmed by 4 bases and J by 4 bases, 10 bases remained unmatched. The CDR3 is 15 residues long. For the CDR3, the DNA is TGCGCCAGCAGCCCTCCCTTGGGGGACAGCTATGGCTACACCTTC. Protein: CASSPPLGDSYGYTF.

The J gene is TRBJ1-1, the V gene TRBV6-1; 7 nucleotides align to TRBD1. Germline-derived CDR1 and CDR2 are MNHNS and SASEGT. The V segment lost 2 bases and the J segment 7 bases; nucleotides outside the gene matches: 7. This CDR3 contains 14 residues. CDR3 in DNA: TGTGCCAGCAGTGAATCAGGGGGAGGCGGTGAAGCTTTCTTT. Protein product: CASSESGGGGEAFF.

This clone occurred once. The chain has TRBV30 and TRBJ2-1; D might be TRBD2 (6 bases). V shed 7 bases and J shed 5 bases, with 9 bases lying between them. CDR1 is GTSNPN and CDR2 is SVGIG in the germline V gene (reference sequence). The CDR3 has 11 amino acids. CDR3 residues: CALERDNEQFF. CDR3 DNA: TGTGCCTTGGAGCGGGACAATGAGCAGTTCTTC.

The chain is built from TRBV10-2 and TRBJ1-1; a weak D match, TRBD1 (5 bases). Trimming cost V 8 bases and J 4 bases, with 11 bases left between them. The CDR3 consists of 12 residues. Germline V gives CDR1 WSHSY, CDR2 SAAADI. The CDR3 sequence: CASSRGVTEAFF. CDR3 coding DNA: TGCGCCAGCTCTCGGGGGGTCACTGAAGCTTTCTTT.

The V gene is TRBV29-1, the J gene TRBJ2-1, with 10 bases aligning to TRBD1. The trim removed 6 bases at V and 3 bases at J, leaving 2 bases unmatched. This CDR3 contains 13 residues. Germline V lookup: CDR1 SQVTM, CDR2 ANQGSEA. CDR3 in DNA: TGCAGCGTGGGACAGGGGAGCTACAATGAGCAGTTCTTC. Translation: CSVGQGSYNEQFF.

Written as DNA, the CDR3 is TGTGCCAGCAGCTTGGAATCGCTATGGGGCTACACCTTC. Its protein product is CASSLESLWGYTF. The chain recombines TRBV5-5 with TRBJ1-2; D not resolved. The CDR3 covers 13 residues. The V and J ends lost 0 bases and 8 bases respectively, with 11 bases between them. Per germline, CDR1 SGHKS and CDR2 YYEKEE (reference sequence).

The CDR3: CASSIRTSGALNEQFF. CDR3 nucleotide sequence: TGTGCCAGCAGCATTAGGACTAGCGGGGCCCTCAATGAGCAGTTCTTC. This chain joins TRBV7-8 and TRBJ2-1, with 12 bases lining up with TRBD2. The CDR3 runs 16 residues. In germline, CDR1 is SGHVS, CDR2 FQNEAQ. After removal of 5 bases from V and 6 bases from J, the junction contained 8 bases not matched to a gene. The full variable domain, in which reference TRBV7-8 and TRBJ2-1 provide the parts outside the CDR3, is GAGVSQSPRYKVAKRGQDVALRCDPISGHVSLFWYQQALGQGPEFLTYFQNEAQLDKSGLPSDRFFAERPEGSVSTLKIQRTQQEDSAVYLCASSIRTSGALNEQFFGPGTRLTVL.

CDR3 region: CASSEARGGGSPLHF. In nucleotides, the CDR3 is TGTGCCAGCAGTGAAGCACGGGGGGGTGGGTCACCCCTCCACTTT. The chain combines TRBV2 with TRBJ1-6; D may be TRBD1 (5 bases). Germline V gene sequence: CDR1 SNHLY, CDR2 FYNNEI. The CDR3 spans 15 residues. The V end lost 0 bases, the J end lost 10 bases, and 13 bases lay between the germline ends. Combining the CDR3 with reference TRBV2 and TRBJ1-6 gives the whole variable domain EPEVTQTPSHQVTQMGQEVILRCVPISNHLYFYWYRQILGQKVEFLVSFYNNEISEKSEIFDDQFSVERPDGSNFTLKIRSTKLEDSAMYFCASSEARGGGSPLHFGNGTRLTVT.

Comment on this clone: Other DNA sequences within the sample encode an identical CDR3. The V call is TRBV18, the J call TRBJ2-1, with 10 nucleotides matching TRBD1. Germline-derived CDR1 and CDR2 are KGHSH and LQKENI. The CDR3 is 15 residues long. V was pared by 3 bases and J by 1 base, with 0 bases of the junction left unmatched. CDR3 coding DNA: TGTGCCAGCTCACCGGGACAGGGGTCCTACAATGAGCAGTTCTTC. Protein product: CASSPGQGSYNEQFF.

The rearrangement uses TRBV30 and TRBJ1-6; tentative D call: TRBD1 (5 bases). CDR1 GTSNPN and CDR2 SVGIG come from the germline V gene (reference sequence). The CDR3 has 14 residues. Trimming removed 4 bases from V and 7 bases from J, with 14 bases in between. This chain's CDR3 is CAWTAGTVNSPLHF. The CDR3 region has the DNA TGTGCCTGGACGGCCGGGACTGTAAATTCACCCCTCCACTTT.

The CDR3 protein is CASSDLIAGMRETQYF. Written as DNA, the CDR3 is TGCGCCAGCAGTGACTTAATAGCGGGGATGAGAGAGACCCAGTACTTC. The chain links TRBV10-2 to TRBJ2-5; 8 bases map to TRBD2. The CDR3 has 16 residues. The V gene end was trimmed by 3 bases and the J gene end by 4 bases; junction bases not matched to a gene: 10. The V gene's germline CDR1 is WSHSY and CDR2 SAAADI.